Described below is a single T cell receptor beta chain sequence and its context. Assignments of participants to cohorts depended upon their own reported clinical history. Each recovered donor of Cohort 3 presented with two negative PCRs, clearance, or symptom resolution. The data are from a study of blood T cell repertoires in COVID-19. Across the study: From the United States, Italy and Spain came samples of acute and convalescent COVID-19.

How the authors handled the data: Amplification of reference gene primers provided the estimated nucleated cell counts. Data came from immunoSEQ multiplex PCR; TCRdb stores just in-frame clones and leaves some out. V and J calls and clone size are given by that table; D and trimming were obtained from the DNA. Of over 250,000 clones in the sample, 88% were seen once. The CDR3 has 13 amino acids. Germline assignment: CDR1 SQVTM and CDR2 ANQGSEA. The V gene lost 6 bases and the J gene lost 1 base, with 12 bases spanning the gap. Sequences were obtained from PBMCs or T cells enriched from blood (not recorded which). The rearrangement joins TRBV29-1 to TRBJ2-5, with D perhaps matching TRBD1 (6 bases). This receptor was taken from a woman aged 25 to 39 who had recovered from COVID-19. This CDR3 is CSVDGGPQETQYF. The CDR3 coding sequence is TGCAGCGTCGATGGGGGCCCCCAAGAGACCCAGTACTTC.